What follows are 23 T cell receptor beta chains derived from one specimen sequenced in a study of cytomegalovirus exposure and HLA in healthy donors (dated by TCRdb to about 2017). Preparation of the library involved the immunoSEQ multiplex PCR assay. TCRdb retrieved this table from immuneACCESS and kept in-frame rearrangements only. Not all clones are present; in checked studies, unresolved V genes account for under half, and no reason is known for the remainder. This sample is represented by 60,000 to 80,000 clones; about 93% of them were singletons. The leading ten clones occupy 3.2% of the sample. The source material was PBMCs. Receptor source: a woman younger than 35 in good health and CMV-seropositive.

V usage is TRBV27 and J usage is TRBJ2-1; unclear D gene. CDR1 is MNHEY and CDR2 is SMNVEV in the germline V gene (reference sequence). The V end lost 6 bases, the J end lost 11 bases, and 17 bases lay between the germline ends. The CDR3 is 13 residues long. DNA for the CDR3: TGTGCCAGCAGGAGTACTCCCTCTTTCAAGCAGTTCTTC. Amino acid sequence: CASRSTPSFKQFF.

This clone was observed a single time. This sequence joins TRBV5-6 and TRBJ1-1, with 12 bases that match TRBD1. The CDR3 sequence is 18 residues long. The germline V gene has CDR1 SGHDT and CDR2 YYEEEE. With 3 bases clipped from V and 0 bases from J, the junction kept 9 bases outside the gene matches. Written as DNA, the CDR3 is TGTGCCAGCAGCTCACGTTGGGACAGGGGGCTTATGAACACTGAAGCTTTCTTT. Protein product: CASSSRWDRGLMNTEAFF. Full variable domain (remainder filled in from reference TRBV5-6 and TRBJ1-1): DAGVTQSPTHLIKTRGQQVTLRCSPKSGHDTVSWYQQALGQGPQFIFQYYEEEERQRGNFPDRFSGHQFPNYSSELNVNALLLGDSALYLCASSSRWDRGLMNTEAFFGQGTRLTVV.

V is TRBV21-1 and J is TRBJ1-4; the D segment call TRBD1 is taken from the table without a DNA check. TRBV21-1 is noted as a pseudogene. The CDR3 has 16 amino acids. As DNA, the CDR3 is TGTGCCAGCAGCAAAGGGCAGGGGGCAACTAATGAAAAACTGTTTTTT. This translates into CASSKGQGATNEKLFF.

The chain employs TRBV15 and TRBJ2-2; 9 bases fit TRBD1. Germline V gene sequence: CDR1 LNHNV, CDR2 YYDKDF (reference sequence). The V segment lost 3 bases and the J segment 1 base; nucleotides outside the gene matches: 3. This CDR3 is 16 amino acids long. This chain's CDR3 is CATSRGTGLNTGELFF. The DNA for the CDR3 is TGTGCCACCAGCAGGGGGACAGGGTTGAACACCGGGGAGCTGTTTTTT.

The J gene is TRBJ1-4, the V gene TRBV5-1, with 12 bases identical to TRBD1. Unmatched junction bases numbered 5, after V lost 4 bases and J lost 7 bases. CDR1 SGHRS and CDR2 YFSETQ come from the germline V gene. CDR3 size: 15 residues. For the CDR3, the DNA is TGCGCCAGCAGCCGCGGGACAGGGGGCTCTGAAAAACTGTTTTTT. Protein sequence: CASSRGTGGSEKLFF.

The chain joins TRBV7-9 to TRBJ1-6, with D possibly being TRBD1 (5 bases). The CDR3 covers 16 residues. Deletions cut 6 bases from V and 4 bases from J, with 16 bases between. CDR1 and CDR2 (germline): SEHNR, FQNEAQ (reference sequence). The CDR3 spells CASRGDSYSYNSPLHF. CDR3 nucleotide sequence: TGTGCCAGCAGAGGAGACAGTTATTCGTATAATTCACCCCTCCACTTT.

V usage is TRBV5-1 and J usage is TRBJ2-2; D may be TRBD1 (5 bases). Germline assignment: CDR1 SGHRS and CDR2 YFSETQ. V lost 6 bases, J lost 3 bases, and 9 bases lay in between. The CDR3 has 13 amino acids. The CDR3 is CASNEGDTGELFF. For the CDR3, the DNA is TGCGCCAGCAATGAAGGGGACACCGGGGAGCTGTTTTTT. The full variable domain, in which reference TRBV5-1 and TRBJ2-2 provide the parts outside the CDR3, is KAGVTQTPRYLIKTRGQQVTLSCSPISGHRSVSWYQQTPGQGLQFLFEYFSETQRNKGNFPGRFSGRQFSNSRSEMNVSTLELGDSALYLCASNEGDTGELFFGEGSRLTVL.

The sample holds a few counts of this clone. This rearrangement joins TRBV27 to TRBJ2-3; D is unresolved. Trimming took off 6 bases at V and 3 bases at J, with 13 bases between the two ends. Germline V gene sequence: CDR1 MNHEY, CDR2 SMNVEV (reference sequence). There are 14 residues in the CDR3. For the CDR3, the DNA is TGTGCCAGCAGACCGACGGAGCCGACAGATACGCAGTATTTT. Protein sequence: CASRPTEPTDTQYF.

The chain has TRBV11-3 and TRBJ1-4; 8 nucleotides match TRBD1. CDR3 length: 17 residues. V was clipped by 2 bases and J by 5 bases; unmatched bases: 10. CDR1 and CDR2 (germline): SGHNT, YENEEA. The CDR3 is CASSLWAGGWENEKLFF. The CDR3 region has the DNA TGTGCCAGCAGCTTATGGGCAGGGGGCTGGGAAAATGAAAAACTGTTTTTT.

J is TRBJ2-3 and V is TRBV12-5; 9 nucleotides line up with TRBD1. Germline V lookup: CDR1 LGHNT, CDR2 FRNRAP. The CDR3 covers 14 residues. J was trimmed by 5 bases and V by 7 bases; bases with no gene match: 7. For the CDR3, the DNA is TGTGCTAGTGTATGGGACAGGGTTGAAGATACGCAGTATTTT. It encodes CASVWDRVEDTQYF.

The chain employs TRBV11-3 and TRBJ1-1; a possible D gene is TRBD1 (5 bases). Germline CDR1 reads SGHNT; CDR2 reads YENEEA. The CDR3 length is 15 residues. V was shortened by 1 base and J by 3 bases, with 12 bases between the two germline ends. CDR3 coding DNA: TGTGCCAGCAGCTTAGGGGGCGGCCGGGACACTGAAGCTTTCTTT. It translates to CASSLGGGRDTEAFF.

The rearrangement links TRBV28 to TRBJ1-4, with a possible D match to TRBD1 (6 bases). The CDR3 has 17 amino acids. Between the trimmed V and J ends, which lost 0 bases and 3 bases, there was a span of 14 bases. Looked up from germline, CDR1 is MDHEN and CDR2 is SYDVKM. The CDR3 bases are TGTGCCAGCAGTTTATGGTGGGGACGACAGGCTAATGAAAAACTGTTTTTT. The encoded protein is CASSLWWGRQANEKLFF. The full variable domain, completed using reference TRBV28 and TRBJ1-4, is DVKVTQSSRYLVKRTGEKVFLECVQDMDHENMFWYRQDPGLGLRLIYFSYDVKMKEKGDIPEGYSVSREKKERFSLILESASTNQTSMYLCASSLWWGRQANEKLFFGSGTQLSVL.

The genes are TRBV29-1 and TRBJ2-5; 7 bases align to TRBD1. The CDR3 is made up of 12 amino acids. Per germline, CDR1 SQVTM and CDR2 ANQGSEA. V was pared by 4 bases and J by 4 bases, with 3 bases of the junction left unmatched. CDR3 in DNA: TGCAGCGTTGGGGCAGGGGGAGAGACCCAGTACTTC. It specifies CSVGAGGETQYF.

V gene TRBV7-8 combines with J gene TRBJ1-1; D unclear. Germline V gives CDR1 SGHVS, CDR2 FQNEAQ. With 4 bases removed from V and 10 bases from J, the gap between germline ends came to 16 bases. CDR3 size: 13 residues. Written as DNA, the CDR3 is TGTGCCAGCAGCTACGAAAGTGTGGGAGGAGCTTTCTTT. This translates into CASSYESVGGAFF. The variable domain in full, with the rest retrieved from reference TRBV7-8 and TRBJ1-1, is GAGVSQSPRYKVAKRGQDVALRCDPISGHVSLFWYQQALGQGPEFLTYFQNEAQLDKSGLPSDRFFAERPEGSVSTLKIQRTQQEDSAVYLCASSYESVGGAFFGQGTRLTVV.

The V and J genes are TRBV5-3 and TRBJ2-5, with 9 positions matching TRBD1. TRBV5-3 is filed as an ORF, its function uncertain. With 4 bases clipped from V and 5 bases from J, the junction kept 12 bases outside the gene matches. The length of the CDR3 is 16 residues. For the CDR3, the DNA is TGTGCCAGAAGCACTTACCGGGACAGGGAATGGGAGACCCAGTACTTC. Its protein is CARSTYRDREWETQYF.

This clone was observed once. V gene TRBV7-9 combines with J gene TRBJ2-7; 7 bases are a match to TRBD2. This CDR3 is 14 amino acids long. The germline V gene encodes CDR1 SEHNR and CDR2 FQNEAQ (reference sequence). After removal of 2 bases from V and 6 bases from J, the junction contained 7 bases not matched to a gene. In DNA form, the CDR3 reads TGTGCCAGCAGCTTATTGGCGGGAGTGCGCGAGCAGTACTTC. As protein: CASSLLAGVREQYF.

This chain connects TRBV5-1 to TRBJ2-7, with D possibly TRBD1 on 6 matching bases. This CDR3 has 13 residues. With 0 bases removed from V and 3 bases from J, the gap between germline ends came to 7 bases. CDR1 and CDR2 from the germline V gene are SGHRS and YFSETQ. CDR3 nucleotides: TGCGCCAGCAGCTTGGGAGGGGGCTACGAGCAGTACTTC. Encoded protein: CASSLGGGYEQYF.

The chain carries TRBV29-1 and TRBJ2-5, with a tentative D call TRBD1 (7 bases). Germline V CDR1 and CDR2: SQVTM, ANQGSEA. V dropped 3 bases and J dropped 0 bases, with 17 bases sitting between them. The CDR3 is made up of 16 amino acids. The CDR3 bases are TGCAGCGTTGAGTCCCAGGGGGGTATTTACCAAGAGACCCAGTACTTC. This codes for CSVESQGGIYQETQYF.

The chain's CDR3 is CASSASSGQLNTIYF. CDR3 DNA: TGTGCCAGCAGTGCCTCCTCGGGACAGTTAAACACCATATATTTT. The chain has TRBV28 and TRBJ1-3; TRBD1 aligns across 7 bases. The CDR3 consists of 15 residues. CDR1 MDHEN and CDR2 SYDVKM come from the germline V gene. The J segment lost 6 bases and the V segment lost 5 bases, leaving 10 bases of the junction unmatched.

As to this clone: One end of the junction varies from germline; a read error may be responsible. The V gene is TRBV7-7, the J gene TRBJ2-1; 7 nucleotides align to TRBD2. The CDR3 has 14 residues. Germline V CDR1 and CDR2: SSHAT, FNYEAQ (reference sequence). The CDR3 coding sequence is TGTGCTAGCAGCCCCGGACTAGCCTACAATGAGCAGTTCTTC. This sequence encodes CASSPGLAYNEQFF.

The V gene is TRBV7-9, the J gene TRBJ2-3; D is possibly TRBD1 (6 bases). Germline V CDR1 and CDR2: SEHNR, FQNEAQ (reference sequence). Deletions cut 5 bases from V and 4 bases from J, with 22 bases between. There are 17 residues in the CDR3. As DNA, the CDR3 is TGTGCCAGCAGCCCGCAACAAACAGGGTTGTATGCAGATACGCAGTATTTT. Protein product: CASSPQQTGLYADTQYF.

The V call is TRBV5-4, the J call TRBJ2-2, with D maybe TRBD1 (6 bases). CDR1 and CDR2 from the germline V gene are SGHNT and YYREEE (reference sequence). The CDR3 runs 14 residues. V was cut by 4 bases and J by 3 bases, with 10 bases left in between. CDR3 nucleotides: TGTGCCAGCAGCGCACAGGGCCACACCGGGGAGCTGTTTTTT. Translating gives CASSAQGHTGELFF.

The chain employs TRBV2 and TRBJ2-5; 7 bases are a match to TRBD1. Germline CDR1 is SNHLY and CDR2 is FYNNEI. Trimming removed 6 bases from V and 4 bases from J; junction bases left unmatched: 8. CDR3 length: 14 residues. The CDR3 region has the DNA TGTGCCAGCAGCTACGGGACAGTATCAGAGACCCAGTACTTC. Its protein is CASSYGTVSETQYF. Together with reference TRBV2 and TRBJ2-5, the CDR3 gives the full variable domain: EPEVTQTPSHQVTQMGQEVILRCVPISNHLYFYWYRQILGQKVEFLVSFYNNEISEKSEIFDDQFSVERPDGSNFTLKIRSTKLEDSAMYFCASSYGTVSETQYFGPGTRLLVL.